This passage covers 27 T cell receptor beta chains from one sample sequenced in a study of T cells in Graves' hyperthyroidism and ophthalmopathy. Amplified regions were TCR beta CDR3 sequences from RNA transcripts. A first-round RT-PCR of the TCR CDR3 used the HTBI primer set. TCRdb called the multiplex PCR reads again in MiXCR, with one record for every CDR3 protein. The sample carries roughly 100,000 distinct CDR3 sequences, roughly 47% recorded once. The source material was blood. The receptors derive from a man in his forties with Graves' hyperthyroidism.

The sample holds a few counts of this clonotype. The gene calls are TRBV2 and TRBJ2-7; unclear D gene. Germline V gene data show CDR1 as SNHLY and CDR2 as FYNNEI. V gave up 6 bases and J gave up 3 bases, with 18 bases separating them. There are 15 residues in the CDR3. CDR3 sequence reads: CASRFGRSPNYEQYF. CDR3 DNA: TGTGCCAGCAGATTCGGACGGAGCCCCAACTACGAGCAGTACTTC.

A remark on this clonotype: The germline gene is not matched at one end of the junction; a read error may be the cause. This chain connects TRBV7-7 to TRBJ2-5; 11 nucleotides match TRBD2. Germline loops: CDR1 SSHAT, CDR2 FNYEAQ (reference sequence). This CDR3 spans 15 amino acids. CDR3 sequence reads: CASSLVRTSGETQYF. The CDR3 DNA follows: TGTGCTAGCAGCTTAGTCCGGACTAGCGGGGAGACCCAGTACTTC.

This clonotype was recorded many times. V and J are TRBV7-9 and TRBJ1-6, with no clear D. The CDR3 totals 13 residues. CDR1 and CDR2 (germline): SEHNR, FQNEAQ (reference sequence). Trimming cost V 3 bases and J 8 bases, with 8 bases left between them. In nucleotides, the CDR3 is TGTGCCAGCAGCTTTAATACTGATTCACCCCTCCACTTT. This encodes CASSFNTDSPLHF.

This clonotype was detected many times. The genes are TRBV19 and TRBJ1-4; D ambiguous. The CDR3 extends over 15 amino acids. The germline CDR1 and CDR2 sequences are LNHDA and SQIVND (reference sequence). V was trimmed by 3 bases and J by 1 base, leaving 9 bases between them. The CDR3 reads CASSMERRTNEKLFF. The CDR3 DNA is TGTGCCAGTAGTATGGAGCGGCGAACTAATGAAAAACTGTTTTTT.

CDR3 sequence reads: CASSLNSAGSKAFF. CDR3 DNA sequence: TGTGCCAGCTCACTTAACTCCGCGGGCTCAAAAGCTTTCTTT. The V and J genes are TRBV18 and TRBJ1-1, with D hard to call. V was shortened by 4 bases and J by 9 bases, with 18 bases between the two germline ends. Per the germline V gene, CDR1 is KGHSH and CDR2 is LQKENI. CDR3 length: 14 residues.

This clonotype was found a few times. The J gene is TRBJ1-1, the V gene TRBV12-5, with D unclear. Per the germline V gene, CDR1 is LGHNT and CDR2 is FRNRAP. V shed 0 bases and J shed 1 base, with 24 bases lying between them. The CDR3 contains 20 residues. The CDR3 sequence: CASGLVWSLDPNLENTEAFF. The CDR3 region has the DNA TGTGCTAGTGGTTTGGTATGGTCTTTAGACCCGAACCTAGAGAACACTGAAGCTTTCTTT. Complete variable domain (other parts from reference TRBV12-5 and TRBJ1-1): DARVTQTPRHKVTEMGQEVTMRCQPILGHNTVFWYRQTMMQGLELLAYFRNRAPLDDSGMPKDRFSAEMPDATLATLKIQPSEPRDSAVYFCASGLVWSLDPNLENTEAFFGQGTRLTVV.

This clonotype was observed many times. The V and J genes are TRBV5-4 and TRBJ2-6; 11 bases are a match to TRBD1. The CDR3 is 17 amino acids. In germline, CDR1 is SGHNT, CDR2 YYREEE (reference sequence). V dropped 6 bases and J dropped 4; count of bases not matched to a gene: 9. CDR3 DNA: TGTGCCAGCACCGGCGGACAGGGGGCGAGAGGGGCCAACGTCCTGACTTTC. The encoded protein is CASTGGQGARGANVLTF.

This clonotype has a count of ten or more. The J gene is TRBJ1-1, the V gene TRBV11-3; 10 bases line up with TRBD1. Germline lookup yields CDR1 SGHNT and CDR2 YENEEA. This CDR3 comprises 17 residues. V lost 7 bases and J lost 0; bases outside the gene matches: 11. The CDR3 protein is CASTRRTGGHMNTEAFF. Written as DNA, the CDR3 is TGTGCCAGCACCAGAAGGACAGGGGGTCACATGAACACTGAAGCTTTCTTT. The complete variable domain, with remaining parts taken from reference TRBV11-3 and TRBJ1-1, reads EAGVVQSPRYKIIEKKQPVAFWCNPISGHNTLYWYLQNLGQGPELLIRYENEEAVDDSQLPKDRFSAERLKGVDSTLKIQPAELGDSAVYLCASTRRTGGHMNTEAFFGQGTRLTVV.

In DNA form, the CDR3 reads TGTGCCAGCAGTTGGGGATACTATGGCTACACCTTC. Its protein product is CASSWGYYGYTF. The chain employs TRBV7-9 and TRBJ1-2; D not certain. Trimming pared 6 bases from V and 3 bases from J, leaving 8 bases between. CDR3 length: 12 amino acids. In germline, CDR1 is SEHNR, CDR2 FQNEAQ (reference sequence). The whole variable domain, filled in from reference TRBV7-9 and TRBJ1-2, reads DTGVSQNPRHKITKRGQNVTFRCDPISEHNRLYWYRQTLGQGPEFLTYFQNEAQLEKSRLLSDRFSAERPKGSFSTLEIQRTEQGDSAMYLCASSWGYYGYTFGSGTRLTVV.

This clonotype was seen just once. The chain carries TRBV20-1 and TRBJ1-2; D is unresolved. V was shortened by 6 bases and J by 3 bases, with 14 bases between the two germline ends. The germline gives CDR1 DFQATT, CDR2 SNEGSKA (reference sequence). This CDR3 contains 13 residues. CDR3 region: CSAQRPRDYGYTF. Written as DNA, the CDR3 is TGCAGTGCACAGCGTCCCCGGGACTATGGCTACACCTTC.

V usage is TRBV7-2 and J usage is TRBJ1-2; weak D call: TRBD1 (5 bases). From germline, CDR1 is SGHTA and CDR2 FQGNSA. This CDR3 spans 20 amino acids. Trimming cost V 4 bases and J 1 base, with 28 bases left between them. The CDR3 DNA follows: TGTGCCAGCAGCTGGGGACTAGCGGGATACAATGAGCAGTTTAACTATGGCTACACCTTC. It yields the protein CASSWGLAGYNEQFNYGYTF.

J is TRBJ1-1 and V is TRBV30, with a tentative D call TRBD1 (6 bases). This CDR3 is built from 13 residues. V dropped 0 bases and J dropped 2 bases, with 7 bases sitting between them. CDR1 GTSNPN and CDR2 SVGIG come from the germline V gene (reference sequence). CDR3 in amino acids: CAWSVGTNTEAFF. The CDR3 region has the DNA TGTGCCTGGAGTGTGGGGACAAACACTGAAGCTTTCTTT.

The chain joins TRBV9 to TRBJ2-5, with TRBD1 matching over 8 bases. Unmatched junction bases numbered 7, after V lost 4 bases and J lost 5 bases. Germline V gene sequence: CDR1 SGDLS, CDR2 YYNGEE. This CDR3 has 14 amino acids. The CDR3 loop is CASSLTGGWETQYF. The CDR3, as DNA: TGTGCCAGCAGCCTAACAGGGGGGTGGGAGACCCAGTACTTC.

Comment on this clonotype: This may come from a read error, since a much larger clone is one base off. Here the CDR3 omits its conserved ending phenylalanine or tryptophan, so a read error is the likely source. The DNA is left out, because the CDR3 cannot be placed on it with certainty; the CDR3 is given as TCRdb lists it. The gene calls are TRBV7-2 and TRBJ1-4; TRBD1 is the table's D call and was not checked against the DNA. The CDR3 spans 9 amino acids, including both terminal residues. Germline V gene data show CDR1 as SGHTA and CDR2 as FQGNSA. CDR3 region: CASSLVWTG.

This clonotype has ten or more counts. The chain combines TRBV5-8 with TRBJ1-1; 9 nucleotides line up with TRBD1. The V gene end was trimmed by 4 bases and the J gene end by 4 bases; junction bases not matched to a gene: 5. From germline, CDR1 is SGHTS and CDR2 YDEGEE. The length of the CDR3 is 14 residues. The CDR3 spells CASSIGQGSTEAFF. In DNA form, the CDR3 reads TGTGCCAGCAGCATCGGACAGGGGAGCACTGAAGCTTTCTTT.

This clonotype was recorded many times. The CDR3 nucleotides read TGTGCCAGCAGCTTAGGACCTAGAGGTGAGCAGTTCTTC. It codes for CASSLGPRGEQFF. This chain links TRBV11-3 with TRBJ2-1; no reliable D call. Germline V gene data show CDR1 as SGHNT and CDR2 as YENEEA. The CDR3 runs to 13 residues. V lost 1 base, J lost 9 bases, and 10 bases lay in between.

This clonotype was seen at least ten times. The V call is TRBV20-1, the J call TRBJ1-4; D call uncertain. The CDR3 is 15 residues long. Trimming shortened V by 0 bases and J by 0 bases, and 8 bases separated the two germline ends. Germline loops: CDR1 DFQATT, CDR2 SNEGSKA (reference sequence). The CDR3 reads CSARDHGATNEKLFF. CDR3 nucleotide sequence: TGCAGTGCTAGAGACCACGGTGCAACTAATGAAAAACTGTTTTTT.

This clonotype showed up many times. The chain recombines TRBV6-5 with TRBJ2-3; 12 bases fit TRBD2. The germline CDR1 and CDR2 sequences are MNHEY and SVGAGI. V lost 2 bases, J lost 13 bases, and 7 bases stayed unmatched. The CDR3 is 14 residues long. In nucleotides, the CDR3 is TGTGCCAGCAGTTACCTAGCGGGGGGGCCGACGGAGTATTTT. This codes for CASSYLAGGPTEYF.

This clonotype was recorded at least ten times. This rearrangement joins TRBV20-1 to TRBJ1-1, with D possibly TRBD1 on 5 matching bases. With 4 bases removed from V and 1 base from J, the gap between germline ends came to 7 bases. The CDR3 contains 12 residues. The V gene's germline CDR1 is DFQATT and CDR2 SNEGSKA (reference sequence). The CDR3 DNA reads TGCAGTGCTACCCAGGGGAACACTGAAGCTTTCTTT. As protein: CSATQGNTEAFF.

Many counts were recorded for this clonotype. The chain recombines TRBV6-5 with TRBJ2-7, with 11 bases that match TRBD2. V dropped 5 bases and J dropped 4; count of bases not matched to a gene: 4. Per germline, CDR1 MNHEY and CDR2 SVGAGI. The CDR3 has 14 amino acids. CDR3 bases: TGTGCCAGCAGTGGACTAGCGGGTCTTTACGAGCAGTACTTC. It codes for CASSGLAGLYEQYF.

Turning to this clonotype: Its ends do not fully match the called genes, so a read error is possible. The chain has TRBV7-9 and TRBJ1-2, with 7 bases matching TRBD1. The length of the CDR3 is 15 residues. Germline CDR1 and CDR2: SEHNR and FQNEAQ (reference sequence). CDR3 DNA sequence: TGTACCAGCAGCTTAGTGCAGGGGGTTAACTATGGCTACACTTTC. As protein: CTSSLVQGVNYGYTF.

This clonotype occurred many times. The rearrangement uses TRBV4-2 and TRBJ2-7; 15 bases match TRBD2. With 4 bases clipped from V and 6 bases from J, the junction kept 7 bases outside the gene matches. CDR1 and CDR2 from the germline V gene are LGHNA and YNFKEQ. The CDR3 is 16 residues long. The CDR3 sequence is CASSRPGLAGGGEQYF. CDR3 DNA: TGTGCCAGCAGCCGACCGGGACTAGCGGGAGGAGGCGAGCAGTACTTC.

The chain couples TRBV10-3 to TRBJ1-1; D is possibly TRBD1 (5 bases). CDR1 is ENHRY and CDR2 is SYGVKD in the germline V gene. Trimming shortened V by 5 bases and J by 1 base, and 8 bases separated the two germline ends. The CDR3 totals 13 residues. Written as DNA, the CDR3 is TGTGCCATCAGTTTCGACAGGAACACTGAAGCTTTCTTT. Translation gives CAISFDRNTEAFF.

CDR3 residues: CASISASGGPPAYNEQFF. The CDR3 DNA sequence: TGTGCCAGCATAAGTGCTAGCGGGGGGCCCCCCGCCTACAATGAGCAGTTCTTC. The chain couples TRBV6-6 to TRBJ2-1, with 11 bases fitting TRBD2. CDR3 size: 18 residues. V shed 7 bases, J shed 2 bases, and the junction held 13 bases outside the gene matches. Germline loops: CDR1 MNHNY, CDR2 SVGAGI (reference sequence).

This clonotype appeared many times. This chain links TRBV7-2 with TRBJ2-1, with unresolved D. V shed 5 bases and J shed 5 bases, with 16 bases lying between them. The CDR3 loop spans 15 amino acids. Per germline, CDR1 SGHTA and CDR2 FQGNSA. The DNA for the CDR3 is TGTGCCAGCAGCCGCGCTACGTCTTTAAACAATGAGCAGTTCTTC. Translating it yields CASSRATSLNNEQFF.

This clonotype was recorded at least ten times. This chain links TRBV7-2 with TRBJ2-7, with D perhaps being TRBD1 or TRBD2 (6 bases each). Trimming removed 3 bases from V and 2 bases from J, with 11 bases in between. This CDR3 has 14 amino acids. The germline V gene encodes CDR1 SGHTA and CDR2 FQGNSA. The CDR3 region is CASSFGGRTYEQYF. As DNA, the CDR3 is TGTGCCAGCAGCTTTGGGGGGCGGACCTACGAGCAGTACTTC.

The rearrangement joins TRBV20-1 to TRBJ1-4; unclear D gene. Trimming removed 0 bases from V and 8 bases from J, with 7 bases in between. CDR1 DFQATT and CDR2 SNEGSKA come from the germline V gene (reference sequence). This CDR3 comprises 12 residues. CDR3 sequence: CSARESDEKLFF. The CDR3 DNA follows: TGCAGTGCTAGAGAGTCGGACGAAAAACTGTTTTTT.